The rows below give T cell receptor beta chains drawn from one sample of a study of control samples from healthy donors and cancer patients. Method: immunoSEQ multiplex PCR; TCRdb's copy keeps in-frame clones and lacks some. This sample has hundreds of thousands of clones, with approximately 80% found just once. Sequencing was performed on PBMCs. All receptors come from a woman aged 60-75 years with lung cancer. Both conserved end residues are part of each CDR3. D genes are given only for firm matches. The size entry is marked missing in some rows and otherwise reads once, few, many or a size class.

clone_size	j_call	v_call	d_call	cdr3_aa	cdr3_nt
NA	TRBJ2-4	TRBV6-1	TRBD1	CASSQGGQIAKNIQYF	TGTGCCAGCAGTCAAGGGGGCCAGATAGCCAAAAACATTCAGTACTTC
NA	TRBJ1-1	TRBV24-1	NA	CATSDLDTEAFF	TGTGCCACCAGTGACCTGGACACTGAAGCTTTCTTT
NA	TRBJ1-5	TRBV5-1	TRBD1	CASSRQGDQPQHF	TGCGCCAGCAGCCGACAGGGTGATCAGCCCCAGCATTTT
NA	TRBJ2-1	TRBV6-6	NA	CASSPRPYNEQFF	TGTGCCAGCAGCCCCCGCCCCTACAATGAGCAGTTCTTC
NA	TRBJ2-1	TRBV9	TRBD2	CASGAGGPLDEQFF	TGTGCCAGCGGAGCGGGGGGGCCTCTCGATGAGCAGTTCTTC
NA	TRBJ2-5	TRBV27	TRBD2	CASSFGAGGETQYF	TGTGCCAGCAGTTTTGGAGCGGGAGGGGAGACCCAGTACTTC
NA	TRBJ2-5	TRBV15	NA	CATSRADFGPVLRETQYF	TGTGCCACCAGCAGAGCCGACTTCGGACCAGTCCTACGGGAGACCCAGTACTTC
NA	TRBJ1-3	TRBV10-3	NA	CAISLGGAGNTIYF	TGTGCCATCAGTCTCGGGGGGGCTGGAAACACCATATATTTT
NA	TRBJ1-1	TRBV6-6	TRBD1	CASSFRQGGTEAFF	TGTGCCAGCAGTTTCCGACAGGGCGGCACTGAAGCTTTCTTT
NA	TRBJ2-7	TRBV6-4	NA	CASSTLVAARPSYEQYF	TGTGCCAGCAGTACTTTGGTGGCAGCACGTCCTTCCTACGAGCAGTACTTC
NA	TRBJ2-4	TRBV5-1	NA	CASRFGPGTQNIQYF	TGCGCCAGCAGATTCGGACCAGGAACCCAAAACATTCAGTACTTC
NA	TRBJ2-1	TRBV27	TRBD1	CASSAGGVSYNEQFF	TGTGCCAGCAGCGCAGGGGGCGTCTCCTACAATGAGCAGTTCTTC
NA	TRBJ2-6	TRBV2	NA	CASSAQGKVGANVLTF	TGTGCCAGCAGTGCCCAGGGGAAGGTTGGGGCCAACGTCCTGACTTTC
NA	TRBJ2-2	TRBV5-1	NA	CASSLQGDTGELFF	TGCGCCAGCAGCCTACAGGGTGACACCGGGGAGCTGTTTTTT
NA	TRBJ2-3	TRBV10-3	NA	CAINQGGGSTDTQYF	TGTGCCATCAATCAAGGGGGGGGCTCCACAGATACGCAGTATTTT
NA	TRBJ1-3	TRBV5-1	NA	CASSQLTASSGNTIYF	TGCGCCAGCAGCCAGTTGACAGCGAGCTCTGGAAACACCATATATTTT
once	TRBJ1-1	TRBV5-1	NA	CASRGSVETEAFF	TGCGCCAGCAGGGGGTCGGTTGAAACTGAAGCTTTCTTT
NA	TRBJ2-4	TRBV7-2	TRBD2	CASTPSGGPYDQYF	TGTGCCAGCACCCCTAGCGGGGGGCCGTACGATCAGTACTTC
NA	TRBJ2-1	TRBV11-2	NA	CASSQGGNYNEQFF	TGTGCCAGCAGCCAGGGGGGGAACTACAATGAGCAGTTCTTC
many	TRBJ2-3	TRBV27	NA	CASSLGAAAQYF	TGTGCCAGCAGTTTGGGTGCAGCGGCGCAGTATTTT
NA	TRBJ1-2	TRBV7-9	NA	CASSQDSIYGYTF	TGTGCCAGCAGCCAGGACAGTATCTATGGCTACACCTTC
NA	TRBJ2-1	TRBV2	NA	CASRPFLAGEQFF	TGTGCCAGCAGACCCTTCTTAGCCGGTGAGCAGTTCTTC
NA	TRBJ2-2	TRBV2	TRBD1	CASMGQGHTGELFF	TGTGCCAGCATGGGACAGGGACACACCGGGGAGCTGTTTTTT
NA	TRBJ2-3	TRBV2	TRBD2	CASSEQAGGTDTQYF	TGTGCCAGCAGTGAACAAGCGGGAGGGACAGATACGCAGTATTTT
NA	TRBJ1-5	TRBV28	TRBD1	CASCSGQGGSNQPQHF	TGTGCCAGCTGTTCAGGACAGGGAGGAAGCAATCAGCCCCAGCATTTT
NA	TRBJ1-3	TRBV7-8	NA	CASSLSLGGNTIYF	TGTGCCAGCAGCTTAAGTTTGGGGGGAAACACCATATATTTT
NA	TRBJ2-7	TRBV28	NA	CASSFHNYEQYF	TGTGCCAGCAGTTTCCACAACTACGAGCAGTACTTC
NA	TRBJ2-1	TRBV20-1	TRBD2	CSASAPLAERGNEQFF	TGCAGTGCTAGTGCCCCTCTAGCGGAACGGGGCAATGAGCAGTTCTTC
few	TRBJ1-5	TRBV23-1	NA	CASSQSNPYSNQPQHF	TGCGCCAGCAGTCAATCTAATCCATATAGCAATCAGCCCCAGCATTTT
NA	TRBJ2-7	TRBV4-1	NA	CASSQGGVGYEQYF	TGCGCCAGCAGCCAAGGGGGTGTAGGGTACGAGCAGTACTTC
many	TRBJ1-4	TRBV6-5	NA	CASRLTAFNEKLFF	TGTGCCAGCAGACTGACAGCGTTTAATGAAAAACTGTTTTTT
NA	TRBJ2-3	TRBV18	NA	CASSPIPGSTDTQYF	TGTGCCAGCTCACCAATTCCGGGAAGCACAGATACGCAGTATTTT
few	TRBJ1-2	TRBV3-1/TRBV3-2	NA	CASSPRGHGYTF	TGTGCCAGCAGCCCTCGCGGCCATGGCTACACCTTC
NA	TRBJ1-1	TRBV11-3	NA	CASSLVGEGTEAFF	TGTGCCAGCAGCTTAGTTGGGGAAGGCACTGAAGCTTTCTTT
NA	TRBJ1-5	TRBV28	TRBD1	CASGPYRGENQPQHF	TGTGCCAGCGGACCCTACAGGGGAGAGAATCAGCCCCAGCATTTT
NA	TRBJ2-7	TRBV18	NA	CASSPTGGFIYEQYF	TGTGCCAGCTCACCTACCGGAGGTTTTATCTACGAGCAGTACTTC
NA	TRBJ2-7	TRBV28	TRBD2	CASSTLAGVYEQYF	TGTGCCAGCAGTACCCTAGCGGGAGTGTACGAGCAGTACTTC
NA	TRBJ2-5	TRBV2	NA	CATGSYGQFEETQYF	TGTGCCACGGGGTCGTATGGACAGTTCGAAGAGACCCAGTACTTC
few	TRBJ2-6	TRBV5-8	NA	CASSLGQSGANVLTF	TGTGCCAGCAGCTTGGGGCAGTCTGGGGCCAACGTCCTGACTTTC
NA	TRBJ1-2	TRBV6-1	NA	CASSEAHNNYGYTF	TGTGCCAGCAGTGAAGCGCACAATAACTATGGCTACACCTTC
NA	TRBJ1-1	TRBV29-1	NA	CSVSSGDTEAFF	TGCAGCGTTTCTTCTGGGGACACTGAAGCTTTCTTT
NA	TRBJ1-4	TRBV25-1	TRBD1	CASSDDRDNEKLFF	TGTGCCAGCAGTGATGACAGGGATAATGAAAAACTGTTTTTT
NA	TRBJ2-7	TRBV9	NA	CASSPRQGSYEQYF	TGTGCCAGCAGCCCCCGACAAGGATCCTACGAGCAGTACTTC
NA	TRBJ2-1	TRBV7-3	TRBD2	CASSLKRTSGYNEQFF	TGTGCCAGCAGCTTAAAAAGGACTAGCGGCTACAATGAGCAGTTCTTC
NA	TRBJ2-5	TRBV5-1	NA	CASSLNPTMGETQYF	TGCGCCAGCAGCTTGAATCCAACCATGGGGGAGACCCAGTACTTC
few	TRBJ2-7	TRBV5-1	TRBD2	CASSFTGTSGGRNEQYF	TGCGCCAGCAGCTTCACCGGGACTAGCGGGGGGCGGAACGAGCAGTACTTC
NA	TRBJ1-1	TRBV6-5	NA	CAHRFQENTEAFF	TGTGCCCACAGATTCCAGGAGAACACTGAAGCTTTCTTT
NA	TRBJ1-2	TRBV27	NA	CATSGAGGYTF	TGTGCCACCTCGGGGGCGGGCGGCTACACCTTC
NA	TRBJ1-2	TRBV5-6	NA	CASSPPDRGYGYTF	TGTGCCAGCAGCCCCCCCGACCGAGGCTATGGCTACACCTTC
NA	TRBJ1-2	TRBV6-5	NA	CASRKEGARGYTF	TGTGCCAGCAGAAAAGAAGGGGCACGGGGCTACACCTTC
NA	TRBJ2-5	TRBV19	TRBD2	CASSMERGLAGVQETQYF	TGTGCCAGTAGTATGGAGAGGGGACTAGCGGGGGTCCAAGAGACCCAGTACTTC
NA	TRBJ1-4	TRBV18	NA	CASSLQGTNEKLFF	TGTGCCAGCTCACTACAGGGAACTAATGAAAAACTGTTTTTT
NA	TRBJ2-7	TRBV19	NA	CASSIPGVAPHEQYF	TGTGCCAGTAGTATTCCAGGGGTGGCCCCCCACGAGCAGTACTTC
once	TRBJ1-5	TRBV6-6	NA	CASQGIAYRGNQPQHF	TGTGCCAGCCAGGGGATCGCGTATCGGGGCAATCAGCCCCAGCATTTT
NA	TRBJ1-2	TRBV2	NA	CASSGGTSFGGYTF	TGTGCCAGCAGTGGAGGGACATCCTTCGGGGGCTACACCTTC
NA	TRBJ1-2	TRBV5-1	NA	CASNTGTANYGYTF	TGCGCCAGCAACACCGGGACTGCAAACTATGGCTACACCTTC